What follows are 7 T cell receptor beta chains derived from one specimen sequenced in a study of control samples from healthy donors and cancer patients. The protocol was immunoSEQ multiplex PCR, while the TCRdb copy is restricted to in-frame clones and leaves out a portion. The sample shows 120,000 to 150,000 clones, 80% to 95% of them seen only once. Input material: blood. The origin of the receptors is a man aged 18 to 29 in good health.

This rearrangement joins TRBV2 to TRBJ2-7, with a weak D call TRBD1 (6 bases). The germline CDR1 and CDR2 sequences are SNHLY and FYNNEI. This CDR3 region has 13 residues. Trimming left V 10 bases short and J 5 bases short, with 18 bases between. For the CDR3, the DNA is TGTGCCACTATCCGGGACACACAAAACGAGCAGTACTTC. Translated: CATIRDTQNEQYF. Full variable domain (remainder filled in from reference TRBV2 and TRBJ2-7): EPEVTQTPSHQVTQMGQEVILRCVPISNHLYFYWYRQILGQKVEFLVSFYNNEISEKSEIFDDQFSVERPDGSNFTLKIRSTKLEDSAMYFCATIRDTQNEQYFGPGTRLTVT.

The chain is built from TRBV2 and TRBJ1-5; D is possibly TRBD1 (6 bases). Looked up from germline, CDR1 is SNHLY and CDR2 is FYNNEI. V dropped 7 bases and J dropped 2 bases, with 9 bases sitting between them. This CDR3 has 13 amino acids. The CDR3 loop is CASNREGNQPQHF. DNA for the CDR3: TGTGCCAGCAACAGGGAGGGCAATCAGCCCCAGCATTTT.

This rearrangement joins TRBV6-5 to TRBJ1-5; D is uncertain. V lost 7 bases, J lost 3 bases, and 13 bases lay in between. The CDR3 spans 14 residues. Germline V gene lookup returns CDR1 MNHEY and CDR2 SVGAGI. This CDR3 reads CASTLLENNQPQHF. For the CDR3, the DNA is TGTGCCAGCACACTTTTAGAAAACAATCAGCCCCAGCATTTT.

The rearrangement joins TRBV19 to TRBJ2-1; TRBD2 matches at 11 bases. Germline V gives CDR1 LNHDA, CDR2 SQIVND (reference sequence). The CDR3 loop spans 15 amino acids. V shed 5 bases, J shed 3 bases, and the junction held 3 bases outside the gene matches. The CDR3 DNA reads TGTGCCAGTAGTTTCGGGACTAGCGGCTACAATGAGCAGTTCTTC. Translation gives CASSFGTSGYNEQFF.

This clone was seen once. This rearrangement joins TRBV5-1 to TRBJ2-7, with D perhaps being TRBD1 or TRBD2 (5 bases each). The CDR3 sequence is 14 residues long. Germline V CDR1 and CDR2: SGHRS, YFSETQ. V shed 4 bases and J shed 2 bases, with 13 bases lying between them. The CDR3 protein is CASSEGWGPYEQYF. The CDR3 DNA reads TGCGCCAGCAGCGAAGGGTGGGGACCCTACGAGCAGTACTTC.

The rearrangement uses TRBV5-6 and TRBJ1-3, with 7 bases aligning to TRBD1. After removal of 4 bases from V and 1 base from J, the junction contained 2 bases not matched to a gene. Germline V gene sequence: CDR1 SGHDT, CDR2 YYEEEE. This CDR3 contains 14 residues. As DNA, the CDR3 is TGTGCCAGCAGCCCGACAGGGTCTGGAAACACCATATATTTT. Translated: CASSPTGSGNTIYF.

This clone has only one observation. This sequence joins TRBV9 and TRBJ1-2; TRBD1 might be the D (6 bases). Germline V gene sequence: CDR1 SGDLS, CDR2 YYNGEE. The CDR3 contains 14 residues. V was trimmed by 2 bases and J by 2 bases, leaving 10 bases between them. CDR3 sequence reads: CASSVTGANYGYTF. The CDR3 DNA reads TGTGCCAGCAGCGTGACAGGAGCCAACTATGGCTACACCTTC.